This T cell receptor (beta chain) appears in the sequencing data of a study of control samples from healthy donors and cancer patients. Trimming shortened V by 2 bases and J by 8 bases, and 13 bases separated the two germline ends. Germline V gene sequence: CDR1 WSHSY, CDR2 SAAADI. The CDR3 extends over 15 amino acids. Sequencing was performed with immunoSEQ multiplex PCR; in TCRdb, only in-frame clones are kept and a portion is missing. Here the sample spans some 410,000 clones, roughly 90% being singletons. Sequencing was performed on PBMCs. The sequence came from a man between 40 and 49 years old with head and neck cancer. The rearrangement joins TRBV10-2 to TRBJ1-6; D is undetermined. CDR3 loop: CASSEPRGGYSPLHF. CDR3 DNA: TGCGCCAGCAGTGAGCCGCGGGGTGGTTATTCACCCCTCCACTTT.